Listed below are T cell receptor beta chains from one sample, sequenced in a study of post-analysis software for immune sequencing data. TCRdb ran MiXCR on the PCR reads and lists one entry per CDR3 protein. This table has about 260,000 distinct CDR3 sequences, 36% appearing once. Sequenced: blood. These receptors all come from a girl between 5 and 17 years old with multiple sclerosis. Each CDR3 is given with its conserved first and last residue. The order of the fields is J gene, V gene, CDR3 protein.

TRBJ2-3,TRBV5-6,CASTWTGPTNTQYF
TRBJ2-1,TRBV7-9,CVSSPLPAATEQFF
TRBJ1-1,TRBV5-1,CASSLSDRAWDTEAFF
TRBJ1-6,TRBV12-3/TRBV12-4,CASTADRVNSPLHF
TRBJ2-3,TRBV7-9,CASSPILAGASDTQYF
TRBJ2-5,TRBV18,CASSRQLETQYF
TRBJ2-5,TRBV5-1,CASSFSQETQYF
TRBJ2-3,TRBV12-3/TRBV12-4,CASSSRGEDTQYF
TRBJ1-5,TRBV28,CASSPGQGSIQPQHF
TRBJ2-3,TRBV7-6,CASSSVDSPHVPDTQYF
TRBJ2-3,TRBV7-2,CASVRIPLDTQYF
TRBJ2-1,TRBV20-1,CSARVRQGNEQFF
TRBJ2-3,TRBV7-2,CASLWTSGSGTDTQYF
TRBJ2-5,TRBV20-1,CSASSGTRETQYF
TRBJ1-1,TRBV5-1,CASSSNRGRAFF
TRBJ1-1,TRBV5-1,CASSFLGDTEAFF
TRBJ1-2,TRBV12-3/TRBV12-4,CASTVRGGYGYTF
TRBJ1-5,TRBV11-2,CASSPSRVKAQPQHF
TRBJ2-6,TRBV11-2,CASSLAQAGANVLTF
TRBJ2-5,TRBV29-1,CSVERGAETQYF
TRBJ2-3,TRBV29-1,CSALGGSTDTQYF
TRBJ2-3,TRBV6-1,CATQRGVIDTQYF
TRBJ1-4,TRBV13,CASSNRQPIGEKLFF
TRBJ2-5,TRBV10-3,CAISESSQETQYF
TRBJ2-7,TRBV28,CASSLSGKVLNEQYF
TRBJ1-5,TRBV20-1,CSARALGEGNQPQHF
TRBJ2-5,TRBV7-8,CASSLKQGGETQYF
TRBJ2-4,TRBV29-1,CSDRRSFHLAKNIQYF
TRBJ2-7,TRBV24-1,CATSDLAGSGTRYNEQYF
TRBJ2-4,TRBV20-1,CSAIGLAKNIQYF
TRBJ1-2,TRBV29-1,CSVSGQADYGYTF
TRBJ1-1,TRBV29-1,CSAQGRGGLHTEAFF
TRBJ1-5,TRBV20-1,CSARKAGQGGVFRNQPQHF
TRBJ1-1,TRBV5-1,CASSDGQLNTEAFF
TRBJ2-1,TRBV12-3/TRBV12-4,CASSTGAFSNEQFF
TRBJ1-2,TRBV7-2,CASSFMIGGHSSYGYTF
TRBJ2-7,TRBV29-1,CSVETIQGSSYEQYF
TRBJ1-5,TRBV7-8,CASTIRPDQPQHF
TRBJ1-1,TRBV2,CASKMEGTNTEAFF
TRBJ1-5,TRBV29-1,CGGFWRSGSGNLAQHF
TRBJ2-1,TRBV7-6,CASSLSGGWNEQFF
TRBJ2-2,TRBV5-1,CASSPPPGLASGGELFF
TRBJ1-1,TRBV25-1,CASSKEGADTEAFF
TRBJ2-5,TRBV20-1,CSALKGPPGETQYF
TRBJ2-1,TRBV5-1,CASSPLGYSGDEQFF
TRBJ2-2,TRBV5-1,CASSFSGGHTGELFF
TRBJ2-3,TRBV28,CASSSGTTDTQYF
TRBJ2-1,TRBV28,CASSFMGLAGNNEQFF
TRBJ2-1,TRBV30,CASLLQGHEQFF
TRBJ1-2,TRBV5-1,CASSFGAGQGASSYYGYTF
TRBJ2-2,TRBV7-2,CASSLAEHGAGELFF
TRBJ2-3,TRBV6-6,CASRGTDTQYF
TRBJ2-1,TRBV5-1,CGSSSAGFSLSNEQFF
TRBJ2-4,TRBV28,CASSPPLVGEQYF
TRBJ2-1,TRBV19,CASAFPGTSGANEQFF
TRBJ2-5,TRBV2,CASSPGLAGQETQYF
TRBJ2-2,TRBV5-1,CASSLAGRDRVTNWGTGELFF
TRBJ1-1,TRBV7-9,CASSWTDRGGIAAFF
TRBJ2-7,TRBV5-6,CASSGRDSSFEQYF